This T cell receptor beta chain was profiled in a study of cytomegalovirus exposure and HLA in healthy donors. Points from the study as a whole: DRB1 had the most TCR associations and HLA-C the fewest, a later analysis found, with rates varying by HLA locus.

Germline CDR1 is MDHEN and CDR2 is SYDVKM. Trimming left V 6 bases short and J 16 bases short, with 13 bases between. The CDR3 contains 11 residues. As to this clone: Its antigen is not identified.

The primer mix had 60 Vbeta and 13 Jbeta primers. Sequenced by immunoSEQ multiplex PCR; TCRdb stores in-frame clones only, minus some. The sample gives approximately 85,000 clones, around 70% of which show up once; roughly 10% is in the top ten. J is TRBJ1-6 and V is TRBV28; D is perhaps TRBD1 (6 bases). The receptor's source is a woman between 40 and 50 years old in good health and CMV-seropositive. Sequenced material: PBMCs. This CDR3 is CASRKNRVLHF. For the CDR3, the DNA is TGTGCCAGCAGGAAGAACAGGGTTCTCCACTTT.